This T cell receptor (beta chain) was documented in a study of beta chain features in type 1 diabetes. At the level of the study: Examined across all samples were just under 110,000,000 sorted cells.

This clone has just a few counts. V lost 3 bases and J lost 0, with 15 bases in between. Germline lookup yields CDR1 SGDLS and CDR2 YYNGEE. The length of the CDR3 is 16 residues. Every bit of the isolated RNA underwent reverse transcription, so sequencing read expressed TCRB transcripts. Profiling relied on immunoSEQ multiplex PCR, and the TCRdb table lists in-frame clones only, not all of them. Of about 300,000 clones listed, around 7.3% are singletons. This TCR derives from a woman aged 18-29 years in good health. Sequencing was performed on central memory CD4+ T cells from blood. V and J are TRBV9 and TRBJ1-2, with D perhaps TRBD1 (5 bases). The CDR3 DNA is TGTGCCAGCAGCGCCAAAGGGGCGTCAGCTAACTATGGCTACACCTTC. This translates into CASSAKGASANYGYTF.